The 29 T cell receptor beta chains below come from one sample, sequenced in a study of T cells after posttransplantation cyclophosphamide. The data were produced by immunoSEQ multiplex PCR, yet TCRdb's version contains in-frame clones alone and is incomplete. The sample holds 20,000 or so clones, 70% to 85% seen once. Cyclophosphamide on days +3 and +4 followed busulfan-fludarabine conditioning and a marrow graft. Sequenced material: PBMCs, taken after an allogeneic stem cell transplant with post-transplant cyclophosphamide. Receptors were obtained from a young adult male patient who received an allogeneic stem cell transplant from a related donor, was CMV-positive, and had acute GVHD only. The graft donor may have contributed some T cells.

The V gene is TRBV4-3, the J gene TRBJ1-2, with a tentative D call TRBD1 (5 bases). This CDR3 is built from 15 residues. V lost 1 base and J 2 bases, leaving 11 bases between the germline ends. Germline V gene lookup returns CDR1 LGHNA and CDR2 YSLEER. The CDR3: CASSQVWEGNYGYTF. The CDR3 coding sequence is TGCGCCAGCAGCCAAGTGTGGGAGGGGAACTATGGCTACACCTTC.

This clone is medium-sized in the sample. The rearrangement joins TRBV23-1 to TRBJ1-1, with TRBD1 matching over 8 bases. TRBV23-1 is sorted into the ORF group, with uncertain function. With V trimmed by 9 bases and J by 5 bases, 11 bases remained unmatched. This CDR3 region has 14 residues. The CDR3 DNA is TGCGCCAGTCTGGGGGCAGGGGGCTGGACTGAAGCTTTCTTT. Amino acid sequence: CASLGAGGWTEAFF.

A word on this clone: Other DNA sequences of this sample code for an identical CDR3. V is TRBV5-4 and J is TRBJ2-7; D is perhaps TRBD1 (6 bases). This CDR3 contains 13 residues. Trimming took off 2 bases at V and 1 base at J, with 7 bases between the two ends. Germline V gene lookup returns CDR1 SGHNT and CDR2 YYREEE (reference sequence). The CDR3 protein is CASSLGQSYEQYF. CDR3 sequence (DNA): TGTGCCAGCAGCTTAGGACAGTCCTACGAGCAGTACTTC.

The rearrangement links TRBV11-2 to TRBJ1-1, with D maybe TRBD1 (5 bases). CDR1 SGHAT and CDR2 FQNNGV come from the germline V gene. V gave up 4 bases and J gave up 0 bases, with 6 bases separating them. The CDR3 is made up of 13 amino acids. This chain's CDR3 is CASSSGMNTEAFF. CDR3 in DNA: TGTGCCAGCAGCTCAGGGATGAACACTGAAGCTTTCTTT.

The CDR3 here is CASSRGQSPPEAFF. The CDR3 nucleotides read TGTGCCAGTAGTAGGGGACAGTCCCCCCCTGAAGCTTTCTTT. The chain recombines TRBV19 with TRBJ1-1; 7 bases agree with TRBD1. The V gene end was trimmed by 4 bases and the J gene end by 6 bases; junction bases not matched to a gene: 8. This CDR3 spans 14 amino acids. CDR1 and CDR2 (germline): LNHDA, SQIVND (reference sequence). The variable domain in full, with the rest retrieved from reference TRBV19 and TRBJ1-1, is DGGITQSPKYLFRKEGQNVTLSCEQNLNHDAMYWYRQDPGQGLRLIYYSQIVNDFQKGDIAEGYSVSREKKESFPLTVTSAQKNPTAFYLCASSRGQSPPEAFFGQGTRLTVV.

The chain combines TRBV5-1 with TRBJ1-2; D ambiguous. From germline, CDR1 is SGHRS and CDR2 YFSETQ. The V end lost 0 bases, the J end lost 8 bases, and 14 bases lay between the germline ends. The CDR3 consists of 14 residues. CDR3 sequence: CASSLAGSREGYTF. The CDR3 bases are TGCGCCAGCAGCTTGGCGGGCTCCCGGGAGGGCTACACCTTC.

The rearrangement uses TRBV29-1 and TRBJ1-2; D ambiguous. Germline V gene lookup returns CDR1 SQVTM and CDR2 ANQGSEA. V was trimmed by 3 bases and J by 6 bases, leaving 11 bases between them. The CDR3 runs 12 residues. This CDR3 reads CSVEAGNDGYTF. The CDR3, as DNA: TGCAGCGTTGAGGCCGGGAATGATGGCTACACCTTC.

This chain joins TRBV5-1 and TRBJ2-5; possibly TRBD2 for D (6 bases). V lost 3 bases and J lost 5, with 11 bases in between. CDR3 size: 13 residues. Germline V lookup: CDR1 SGHRS, CDR2 YFSETQ. CDR3 region: CASSSRLDETQYF. In DNA form, the CDR3 reads TGCGCCAGCAGCTCCCGACTAGATGAGACCCAGTACTTC.

This clone came up a few times. The CDR3 region has the DNA TGTGCCAGCAGCCCGCAGGGCGTCGGGGAGCTGTTTTTT. Encoded protein: CASSPQGVGELFF. This rearrangement joins TRBV14 to TRBJ2-2; the D gene is possibly TRBD1 (5 bases). CDR3 length equals 13 residues. CDR1 SGHDN and CDR2 FVKESK come from the germline V gene. V was clipped by 4 bases and J by 7 bases, with 10 bases between them.

The chain combines TRBV6-1 with TRBJ2-3; tentative D call: TRBD2 (5 bases). Germline V gene sequence: CDR1 MNHNS, CDR2 SASEGT. The CDR3 length is 17 residues. The V gene lost 3 bases and the J gene lost 2 bases, with 18 bases spanning the gap. The CDR3 nucleotides are TGTGCCAGCAGTGACCTGGGCCCCCGGAGGATCACAGATACGCAGTATTTT. Its translation: CASSDLGPRRITDTQYF.

This clone was counted once. The V call is TRBV4-3, the J call TRBJ2-3; D is undetermined. V was trimmed by 2 bases and J by 0 bases, leaving 9 bases between them. The germline V gene encodes CDR1 LGHNA and CDR2 YSLEER. The CDR3 contains 15 residues. The CDR3: CASSQSIGSTDTQYF. CDR3 in DNA: TGCGCCAGCAGCCAATCTATCGGTAGCACAGATACGCAGTATTTT.

Only one count was recorded for this clone. The V gene is TRBV2, the J gene TRBJ2-3; D gene ambiguous. CDR1 and CDR2 from the germline V gene are SNHLY and FYNNEI. Trimming took 7 bases from V and 4 from J, leaving 15 bases between them. This CDR3 comprises 14 residues. The CDR3 spells CASTPYGRADTQYF. In nucleotides, the CDR3 is TGTGCCAGCACGCCCTACGGCCGGGCAGATACGCAGTATTTT.

The chain links TRBV4-3 to TRBJ2-1; D is unresolved. Germline assignment: CDR1 LGHNA and CDR2 YSLEER. This CDR3 has 15 residues. V shed 1 base and J shed 0 bases, with 7 bases lying between them. The CDR3 nucleotides read TGCGCCAGCAGCCAAGGCTGGAGCTCCTACAATGAGCAGTTCTTC. Its protein product is CASSQGWSSYNEQFF.

V is TRBV6-1 and J is TRBJ1-2; D is unclear. Germline lookup yields CDR1 MNHNS and CDR2 SASEGT. V was shortened by 4 bases and J by 4 bases, with 13 bases between the two germline ends. This CDR3 is 14 amino acids long. The CDR3 reads CASSGLLDSYGYTF. The CDR3 nucleotides are TGTGCCAGCAGTGGCCTCCTAGATAGCTATGGCTACACCTTC.

V is TRBV19 and J is TRBJ2-1; D perhaps matches TRBD2 (6 bases). This CDR3 has 16 amino acids. Germline CDR1 LNHDA, CDR2 SQIVND (reference sequence). V was pared by 5 bases and J by 7 bases, with 21 bases between. The CDR3 sequence: CASSLYGEALWNEQFF. Here the CDR3 DNA reads TGTGCCAGTAGTCTCTACGGGGAGGCCTTGTGGAATGAGCAGTTCTTC.

This rearrangement joins TRBV19 to TRBJ2-7; 7 positions match TRBD1. This CDR3 region has 13 residues. The J segment lost 3 bases and the V segment lost 5 bases, leaving 4 bases of the junction unmatched. CDR1 and CDR2 from the germline V gene are LNHDA and SQIVND (reference sequence). The CDR3 DNA sequence: TGTGCCAGTAGTGTCGGGACAGTCTACGAGCAGTACTTC. Amino acids: CASSVGTVYEQYF.

This clone has a single count. V usage is TRBV5-1 and J usage is TRBJ2-7; TRBD1 matches 11 bases. The trim removed 2 bases at V and 4 bases at J, leaving 5 bases unmatched. Germline V CDR1 and CDR2: SGHRS, YFSETQ. This CDR3 comprises 15 residues. CDR3 nucleotides: TGCGCCAGCAGCTTATCAGGGACAGGGGGGTACGAGCAGTACTTC. Its translation is CASSLSGTGGYEQYF.

The chain has TRBV19 and TRBJ2-2; 7 bases line up with TRBD1. This CDR3 is built from 14 residues. J was trimmed by 4 bases and V by 6 bases; bases with no gene match: 5. Germline lookup yields CDR1 LNHDA and CDR2 SQIVND (reference sequence). CDR3 loop: CASSVDRLTGELFF. In nucleotides, the CDR3 is TGTGCCAGTAGCGTGGACAGGCTCACCGGGGAGCTGTTTTTT.

The chain carries TRBV30 and TRBJ1-2; the D is unclear. Germline CDR1 GTSNPN, CDR2 SVGIG (reference sequence). Trimming stripped 4 bases from V and 6 bases from J, with 12 bases between. The CDR3 spans 12 residues. Here the CDR3 DNA reads TGTGCCTGGAAAGGCTATCAGGATGGCTACACCTTC. Translating it yields CAWKGYQDGYTF.

The rearrangement links TRBV4-3 to TRBJ2-2; no clear D. V was cut by 0 bases and J by 4 bases, with 15 bases left in between. The CDR3 spans 17 residues. Germline assignment: CDR1 LGHNA and CDR2 YSLEER. The CDR3 here is CASSQDAHLTRTGELFF. CDR3 nucleotides: TGCGCCAGCAGCCAAGACGCCCACTTAACCCGCACCGGGGAGCTGTTTTTT.

The sample holds a few counts of this clone. The chain employs TRBV2 and TRBJ2-3; TRBD2 aligns across 8 bases. The V segment lost 6 bases and the J segment 4 bases; nucleotides outside the gene matches: 3. Looked up from germline, CDR1 is SNHLY and CDR2 is FYNNEI. This CDR3 spans 13 amino acids. CDR3 nucleotide sequence: TGTGCCAGCAGCGGGGGGGAGGCAGATACGCAGTATTTT. Its protein product is CASSGGEADTQYF.

This clone was detected a few times. The genes are TRBV7-7 and TRBJ2-2, with 10 positions matching TRBD1. The V gene end was trimmed by 5 bases and the J gene end by 6 bases; junction bases not matched to a gene: 3. Germline loops: CDR1 SSHAT, CDR2 FNYEAQ (reference sequence). The CDR3 runs to 14 residues. CDR3 DNA: TGTGCCAGCAGCCCAGGACAGGGGGCCGGGGAGCTGTTTTTT. This codes for CASSPGQGAGELFF.

This clone was counted at least ten times. The chain employs TRBV5-1 and TRBJ1-1; D unclear. Germline V gives CDR1 SGHRS, CDR2 YFSETQ. The CDR3 is 11 amino acids. The V and J ends lost 5 bases and 5 bases respectively, with 7 bases between them. The CDR3 DNA is TGCGCCAGCAGGTCGGAGACTGAAGCTTTCTTT. This codes for CASRSETEAFF. Using reference TRBV5-1 and TRBJ1-1 for the parts outside the CDR3, the full variable domain is KAGVTQTPRYLIKTRGQQVTLSCSPISGHRSVSWYQQTPGQGLQFLFEYFSETQRNKGNFPGRFSGRQFSNSRSEMNVSTLELGDSALYLCASRSETEAFFGQGTRLTVV.

This rearrangement joins TRBV12-5 to TRBJ2-5, with D possibly TRBD1 on 6 matching bases. V lost 6 bases and J lost 4, with 18 bases in between. Germline V gene sequence: CDR1 LGHNT, CDR2 FRNRAP. The CDR3 length is 15 residues. The CDR3 nucleotides are TGTGCTAGTGGACCTCGCCTCACAGGGTTAGAGACCCAGTACTTC. Translation: CASGPRLTGLETQYF.

The rearrangement joins TRBV6-1 to TRBJ2-3, with 11 bases that match TRBD2. The CDR3 extends over 15 amino acids. Unmatched junction bases numbered 6, after V lost 4 bases and J lost 6 bases. Germline loops: CDR1 MNHNS, CDR2 SASEGT. The CDR3 loop reads CASSGLAGLWDTQYF. The CDR3 nucleotides read TGTGCCAGCAGTGGACTAGCGGGGCTGTGGGATACGCAGTATTTT.

The chain links TRBV5-1 to TRBJ2-5; TRBD2 matches 11 bases. Trimming at V came to 2 bases and at J to 5 bases, leaving 5 bases not matched to a gene. CDR3 length equals 15 residues. Germline assignment: CDR1 SGHRS and CDR2 YFSETQ. DNA of the CDR3: TGCGCCAGCAGCTTCCCTAGCGGGGGGCGTGAGACCCAGTACTTC. Its translation is CASSFPSGGRETQYF.

The chain has TRBV19 and TRBJ1-6, with D perhaps matching TRBD1 (6 bases). There are 14 residues in the CDR3. Trimming removed 6 bases at V and 5 bases at J, with 11 bases between. Per the germline V gene, CDR1 is LNHDA and CDR2 is SQIVND (reference sequence). The CDR3, as DNA: TGTGCCAGTAGGAAAGGACAGAATAATTCACCCCTCCACTTT. Its translation: CASRKGQNNSPLHF. Variable domain in full (rest from reference TRBV19 and TRBJ1-6): DGGITQSPKYLFRKEGQNVTLSCEQNLNHDAMYWYRQDPGQGLRLIYYSQIVNDFQKGDIAEGYSVSREKKESFPLTVTSAQKNPTAFYLCASRKGQNNSPLHFGNGTRLTVT.

The gene calls are TRBV7-9 and TRBJ1-2, with D unresolved. The V end lost 4 bases, the J end lost 8 bases, and 14 bases lay between the germline ends. Germline loops: CDR1 SEHNR, CDR2 FQNEAQ (reference sequence). The length of the CDR3 is 13 residues. CDR3 in amino acids: CASSSPVGSGYTF. The DNA of the CDR3 is TGTGCCAGCAGCTCCCCCGTCGGGAGCGGCTACACCTTC.

This clone came up once. This chain's CDR3 is CASSEQGAPTDTQYF. The CDR3 nucleotides are TGTGCCAGCAGTGAACAGGGGGCACCGACAGATACGCAGTATTTT. This chain joins TRBV2 and TRBJ2-3; 8 positions agree with TRBD1. Germline loops: CDR1 SNHLY, CDR2 FYNNEI. CDR3 length equals 15 residues. After removal of 2 bases from V and 3 bases from J, the junction contained 4 bases not matched to a gene.